This passage covers 27 T cell receptor beta chains from one sample sequenced in a study of cytomegalovirus exposure and HLA in healthy donors (dated by TCRdb to 2015 to 2018). The library was built by means of the immunoSEQ multiplex PCR assay. For the multiplex PCR, a mixture combining 60 forward primers for TCR Vbeta segments and 13 reverse primers for TCR Jbeta segments was used. TCRdb re-hosts the immuneACCESS table, in-frame sequences only. Its copies lack some clones; in the studies checked, an unresolved V gene accounts for under half of them, and the cause for the rest is not known. This sample has about 150,000 clones in its table, and around 78% of those were observed once. 1.5% to 1.8% of the sample comes from the top ten. Sequencing was done on a sample of PBMCs. Receptors were obtained from a man between 40 and 49 years old in good health and CMV-seronegative.

The chain employs TRBV10-1 and TRBJ2-1, with TRBD2 matching 11 bases. The ends lost 6 bases at V and 0 bases at J; junction bases unmatched: 1. CDR1 is WNHNN, CDR2 SYGVQD, per germline (reference sequence). The CDR3 contains 15 residues. Here the CDR3 reads CASRGTSGSYNEQFF. The DNA for the CDR3 is TGCGCCAGCAGGGGGACTAGCGGCTCCTACAATGAGCAGTTCTTC.

The chain recombines TRBV11-2 with TRBJ2-3, with TRBD2 matching 7 bases. This CDR3 has 16 amino acids. Germline V gene data show CDR1 as SGHAT and CDR2 as FQNNGV. V dropped 5 bases and J dropped 2; count of bases not matched to a gene: 10. The CDR3 loop is CASSTSPSGDTDTQYF. The CDR3 nucleotides are TGTGCCAGCAGCACCTCGCCTAGCGGAGACACAGATACGCAGTATTTT.

The V and J genes are TRBV5-1 and TRBJ1-1; D unresolved. V lost 6 bases and J lost 1, with 16 bases in between. The CDR3 runs to 15 residues. Germline V CDR1 and CDR2: SGHRS, YFSETQ. The CDR3 sequence: CASNPAVSWNTEAFF. For the CDR3, the DNA is TGCGCCAGCAACCCTGCGGTTAGTTGGAACACTGAAGCTTTCTTT.

V gene TRBV30 combines with J gene TRBJ1-6; 9 bases map to TRBD1. Germline-derived CDR1 and CDR2 are GTSNPN and SVGIG (reference sequence). V dropped 2 bases and J dropped 5; count of bases not matched to a gene: 7. The CDR3 loop spans 16 amino acids. Here the CDR3 DNA reads TGTGCCTGGAGTCGACAGGGGGTTTTTGATAATTCACCCCTCCACTTT. As protein: CAWSRQGVFDNSPLHF.

This sequence joins TRBV27 and TRBJ2-7; TRBD1 aligns across 7 bases. From germline, CDR1 is MNHEY and CDR2 SMNVEV (reference sequence). V lost 5 bases and J lost 1; bases outside the gene matches: 8. This CDR3 spans 15 amino acids. DNA for the CDR3: TGTGCCAGCAGTCCCTCGACAGGGAATTCCTACGAGCAGTACTTC. Translating gives CASSPSTGNSYEQYF.

The genes are TRBV7-9 and TRBJ1-6, with TRBD1 as a possible D gene (6 bases). Trimming pared 2 bases from V and 5 bases from J, leaving 13 bases between. Germline values: CDR1 SEHNR, CDR2 FQNEAQ (reference sequence). CDR3 length: 16 residues. The CDR3, as DNA: TGTGCCAGCAGCTTATGGTCCGGGACAAATAATTCACCCCTCCACTTT. This encodes CASSLWSGTNNSPLHF.

The chain joins TRBV7-2 to TRBJ2-3; 14 bases align to TRBD2. This CDR3 region has 16 residues. Germline V gene lookup returns CDR1 SGHTA and CDR2 FQGNSA. Trimming removed 5 bases from V and 5 bases from J; junction bases left unmatched: 6. CDR3 protein: CASSPGTSGRGDTQYF. The CDR3 DNA is TGTGCCAGCAGCCCCGGGACTAGCGGGAGAGGAGATACGCAGTATTTT.

The V and J genes are TRBV5-1 and TRBJ1-3, with D uncertain. The CDR3 length is 15 residues. Germline V gene lookup returns CDR1 SGHRS and CDR2 YFSETQ. The V end lost 0 bases, the J end lost 1 base, and 8 bases lay between the germline ends. The DNA of the CDR3 is TGCGCCAGCAGCTTGGATTATACTTCTGGAAACACCATATATTTT. Translation: CASSLDYTSGNTIYF.

Concerning this clone: This specimen includes other DNA sequences encoding the same CDR3. The J gene is TRBJ1-1, the V gene TRBV30, with D uncertain. Trimming left V 0 bases short and J 5 bases short, with 10 bases between. In germline, CDR1 is GTSNPN, CDR2 SVGIG (reference sequence). CDR3 length equals 13 residues. CDR3 nucleotide sequence: TGTGCCTGGAGTGTACGTGGAGGGACTGAAGCTTTCTTT. It codes for CAWSVRGGTEAFF.

Regarding this clone: The same CDR3 arises from other DNA sequences in this sample as well. The rearrangement joins TRBV18 to TRBJ2-6, with 9 bases aligning to TRBD1. The CDR3 is 17 residues long. The germline V gene has CDR1 KGHSH and CDR2 LQKENI. The ends lost 4 bases at V and 1 base at J; junction bases unmatched: 5. As DNA, the CDR3 is TGTGCCAGCTCACAGGGACAGGGAGGATCTGGGGCCAACGTCCTGACTTTC. This encodes CASSQGQGGSGANVLTF.

The chain links TRBV7-9 to TRBJ1-1; possible D gene TRBD1, 6 bases. The V and J ends lost 5 bases and 5 bases respectively, with 12 bases between them. This CDR3 contains 13 residues. Germline loops: CDR1 SEHNR, CDR2 FQNEAQ (reference sequence). The CDR3 sequence is CASSSTGTTEAFF. As DNA, the CDR3 is TGTGCCAGCAGCAGTACAGGGACAACTGAAGCTTTCTTT.

This chain connects TRBV6-6 to TRBJ1-5; D remains ambiguous. V was clipped by 6 bases and J by 1 base, with 16 bases between them. This CDR3 has 16 residues. Germline CDR1 and CDR2: MNHNY and SVGAGI (reference sequence). The CDR3 is CASSPGLSGSNQPQHF. The DNA for the CDR3 is TGTGCCAGCAGCCCCGGACTCTCTGGCAGCAATCAGCCCCAGCATTTT.

This clone came up once. V gene TRBV5-1 combines with J gene TRBJ2-1; D is unresolved. Trimming removed 4 bases at V and 0 bases at J, with 11 bases between. Germline V gene data show CDR1 as SGHRS and CDR2 as YFSETQ. CDR3 length equals 15 residues. CDR3 sequence (DNA): TGCGCCAGCAGCCAAGACCGGAGCTCCTACAATGAGCAGTTCTTC. Translating gives CASSQDRSSYNEQFF.

This clone has just a few counts. The rearrangement uses TRBV18 and TRBJ2-1; weak D call: TRBD1 (5 bases). Germline V gene sequence: CDR1 KGHSH, CDR2 LQKENI. The CDR3 has 17 residues. The V end lost 2 bases, the J end lost 2 bases, and 16 bases lay between the germline ends. The CDR3 DNA follows: TGTGCCAGCTCACCAGGGCCCCCAGGGTGGCCCTACAATGAGCAGTTCTTC. Its protein is CASSPGPPGWPYNEQFF. The entire variable domain, with the rest obtained from reference TRBV18 and TRBJ2-1, is as follows: NAGVMQNPRHLVRRRGQEARLRCSPMKGHSHVYWYRQLPEEGLKFMVYLQKENIIDESGMPKERFSAEFPKEGPSILRIQQVVRGDSAAYFCASSPGPPGWPYNEQFFGPGTRLTVL.

This clone occurred once. This sequence joins TRBV28 and TRBJ2-3, with 8 bases identical to TRBD1. CDR3 length: 14 amino acids. From germline, CDR1 is MDHEN and CDR2 SYDVKM. Trimming removed 4 bases from V and 8 bases from J; junction bases left unmatched: 8. The CDR3 nucleotides read TGTGCCAGCAGTTCTACGCGACAGGGGAGTACGCAGTATTTT. Protein: CASSSTRQGSTQYF.

In its sample, this clone was seen a few times. The CDR3 DNA is TGTGCCAGCAGTGAATCCTCTTGGCGGATTGACTATGGCTACACCTTC. Translating gives CASSESSWRIDYGYTF. The genes are TRBV6-1 and TRBJ1-2; D uncertain. V was shortened by 2 bases and J by 3 bases, with 16 bases between the two germline ends. The germline CDR1 and CDR2 sequences are MNHNS and SASEGT. This CDR3 is built from 16 residues.

The V gene is TRBV7-2, the J gene TRBJ1-2, with 8 nucleotides matching TRBD1. The V segment lost 5 bases and the J segment 6 bases; nucleotides outside the gene matches: 14. CDR3 size: 16 residues. Germline CDR1 reads SGHTA; CDR2 reads FQGNSA. The CDR3: CASSDFLNRGLDGYTF. In DNA form, the CDR3 reads TGTGCCAGCAGCGACTTTCTAAACAGGGGGTTGGATGGCTACACCTTC.

This chain joins TRBV6-5 and TRBJ1-2, with 11 bases identical to TRBD1. Losses at the gene ends were 5 bases for V and 8 bases for J; bases not matched to a gene: 7. The CDR3 sequence is 14 residues long. Germline V gives CDR1 MNHEY, CDR2 SVGAGI. The chain's CDR3 is CASSKDRGPEGYTF. The CDR3 DNA sequence: TGTGCCAGCAGTAAGGACAGGGGGCCCGAAGGCTACACCTTC.

The V call is TRBV7-9, the J call TRBJ2-3, with D possibly TRBD2 on 6 matching bases. V was shortened by 1 base and J by 0 bases, with 8 bases between the two germline ends. The CDR3 runs 15 residues. Looked up from germline, CDR1 is SEHNR and CDR2 is FQNEAQ (reference sequence). The CDR3 loop reads CASSLDSGSTDTQYF. The CDR3 nucleotides read TGTGCCAGCAGCTTAGATAGCGGTAGCACAGATACGCAGTATTTT.

This clone has more than one count but fewer than ten. The V call is TRBV11-2, the J call TRBJ1-2, with D perhaps TRBD1 (5 bases). The CDR3 runs 12 residues. Trimming removed 1 base at V and 8 bases at J, with 8 bases between. From germline, CDR1 is SGHAT and CDR2 FQNNGV. The CDR3 spells CASSLVRGGYTF. CDR3 in DNA: TGTGCCAGCAGCTTAGTTAGGGGCGGCTACACCTTC.

This clone was counted a few times. The CDR3 DNA reads TGTGCCAGCAGCTCCGGTATCGGGGAGCTGTTTTTT. Residues: CASSSGIGELFF. The chain couples TRBV7-2 to TRBJ2-2; D remains unclear. V was shortened by 4 bases and J by 7 bases, with 7 bases between the two germline ends. CDR3 length: 12 residues. Germline V gene data show CDR1 as SGHTA and CDR2 as FQGNSA.

The CDR3 is CASSDFPAGRENIQYF. The CDR3 bases are TGTGCCAGCAGTGATTTCCCCGCAGGGAGGGAAAACATTCAGTACTTC. The rearrangement links TRBV2 to TRBJ2-4; TRBD2 aligns across 7 bases. This CDR3 has 16 amino acids. V was clipped by 3 bases and J by 5 bases; unmatched bases: 10. Germline V gene data show CDR1 as SNHLY and CDR2 as FYNNEI.

This clone was picked up one time. The chain carries TRBV6-9 and TRBJ2-7; a possible D gene is TRBD1 (6 bases). Trimming cost V 5 bases and J 4 bases, with 18 bases left between them. There are 15 residues in the CDR3. Germline values: CDR1 MNHGY, CDR2 SVAAGI. The CDR3 region has the DNA TGTGCCAGCAGTCACGTGAGAAGGGGGTCATACGAGCAGTACTTC. Translated: CASSHVRRGSYEQYF.

The chain has TRBV11-2 and TRBJ2-1, with TRBD2 matching 10 bases. The CDR3 runs to 16 residues. J lost 3 bases, V lost 2 bases, and 4 bases had no gene match. From germline, CDR1 is SGHAT and CDR2 FQNNGV. In DNA form, the CDR3 reads TGTGCCAGCAGCTTAAGGCTAGCGGGAGACTACAATGAGCAGTTCTTC. Residues: CASSLRLAGDYNEQFF.

The table lists this clone with a count of one. Germline is not matched at one junction end, which may reflect a read error. This rearrangement joins TRBV30 to TRBJ2-1; 8 positions agree with TRBD2. The CDR3 loop spans 13 amino acids. Germline loops: CDR1 GTSNPN, CDR2 SVGIG (reference sequence). CDR3 sequence reads: CAWIEAGVNGQFF. The CDR3 DNA follows: TGTGCCTGGATCGAAGCGGGAGTAAATGGGCAGTTCTTC. The variable domain in full, completed from reference TRBV30 and TRBJ2-1, reads SQTIHQWPATLVQPVGSPLSLECTVEGTSNPNLYWYRQAAGRGLQLLFYSVGIGQISSEVPQNLSASRPQDRQFILSSKKLLLSDSGFYLCAWIEAGVNGQFFGPGTRLTVL.

The gene calls are TRBV30 and TRBJ2-3, with D possibly matching TRBD1 (5 bases). The CDR3 loop spans 14 amino acids. The germline V and J ends were trimmed by 0 bases and 0 bases, with 7 bases remaining between them. The germline CDR1 and CDR2 sequences are GTSNPN and SVGIG (reference sequence). The CDR3 DNA follows: TGTGCCTGGAGTGTTGACAGAAGCACAGATACGCAGTATTTT. Its translation: CAWSVDRSTDTQYF.

V gene TRBV5-1 combines with J gene TRBJ2-2; 7 bases match TRBD1. This CDR3 region has 15 residues. The J segment lost 4 bases and the V segment lost 4 bases, leaving 7 bases of the junction unmatched. Germline assignment: CDR1 SGHRS and CDR2 YFSETQ. CDR3 DNA: TGCGCCAGCAGCCCCCCCGGGACAGCCACCGGGGAGCTGTTTTTT. Its translation: CASSPPGTATGELFF.